A selection of T cell receptor beta chains follows, all from one sample in a study of T cell repertoires in cytomegalovirus infection. TCRdb recomputed calls from the reads with MiXCR, one row per CDR3 protein. The sample shows about 69,000 distinct CDR3 sequences, about 29% of them seen only once. Their specific antigens are unknown. Specimen: CD8+ T cells from cultured PBMCs, collected from culture after CMV antigen stimulation. The receptors originated from a human donor in good health (CMV status not recorded). Some clones in this sample may be carry-over from other donors' samples. Each CDR3 is given with its conserved first and last residue. A D gene is named only where the DNA matches it firmly. Not all rows give a size; the values are once, few, many and, for expanded clones, a class.

D: TRBD1
V: TRBV15
size: -
J: TRBJ2-2
CDR3: CATSSGGTGIPGELFF
DNA: TGTGCCACCAGCAGTGGAGGGACAGGGATCCCCGGGGAGCTGTTTTTT

D: -
V: TRBV27
size: few
J: TRBJ1-6
CDR3: CASSPGGAGNSPLHF
DNA: TGTGCCAGCAGCCCGGGGGGGGCAGGTAATTCACCCCTCCACTTT

D: -
V: TRBV5-6
size: -
J: TRBJ2-7
CDR3: CASTLGGADYEQYF
DNA: TGTGCCAGCACCCTTGGTGGGGCGGACTACGAGCAGTACTTC

D: -
V: TRBV7-2
size: -
J: TRBJ2-7
CDR3: CASSFSGGIREQYF
DNA: TGTGCCAGCAGCTTTAGTGGGGGGATTCGGGAGCAGTACTTC

D: -
V: TRBV7-9
size: few
J: TRBJ1-2
CDR3: CASSLAEGHSYGYTF
DNA: TGTGCCAGCAGCTTAGCGGAGGGGCACAGCTATGGCTACACCTTC

D: TRBD2
V: TRBV9
size: -
J: TRBJ2-1
CDR3: CASSVGGSSGRAGYEQFF
DNA: TGTGCCAGCAGCGTAGGGGGATCTAGCGGGAGGGCCGGCTATGAGCAGTTCTTC

D: -
V: TRBV15
size: -
J: TRBJ1-2
CDR3: CATSRDKGRRSYF
DNA: TGTGCCACCAGCAGAGATAAAGGGCGCCGTTCGTATTTC

D: -
V: TRBV6-1
size: many
J: TRBJ2-1
CDR3: CASSEGVEVYNEQFF
DNA: TGTGCCAGCAGTGAAGGGGTTGAGGTCTACAATGAGCAGTTCTTC

D: TRBD1
V: TRBV5-1
size: -
J: TRBJ2-5
CDR3: CASSPDDGQGGTQYF
DNA: TGCGCCAGCAGCCCCGATGATGGACAGGGCGGAACCCAGTACTTC

D: -
V: TRBV27
size: -
J: TRBJ2-3
CDR3: CASSLTPGPLVTDTQYF
DNA: TGTGCCAGCAGTCTTACACCGGGACCGTTAGTTACAGATACGCAGTATTTT

D: -
V: TRBV9
size: -
J: TRBJ1-1
CDR3: CASSPNGDTATEAFF
DNA: TGTGCCAGCAGCCCTAATGGGGACACGGCCACTGAAGCTTTCTTT

D: -
V: TRBV7-2
size: -
J: TRBJ1-1
CDR3: CASSPGRGNTEAFF
DNA: TGTGCCAGCAGCCCCGGACGGGGGAACACTGAAGCTTTCTTT

D: TRBD2
V: TRBV7-9
size: -
J: TRBJ2-3
CDR3: CASSQGLAETTDTQYF
DNA: TGTGCCAGCAGCCAGGGACTAGCGGAGACTACAGATACGCAGTATTTT

D: -
V: TRBV12-3/TRBV12-4
size: few
J: TRBJ2-3
CDR3: CASSLAPRRDLNTDTQYF
DNA: TGTGCCAGCAGCCTCGCCCCCCGACGGGATTTGAACACAGATACGCAGTATTTT

D: -
V: TRBV10-3
size: few
J: TRBJ2-7
CDR3: CAISRTDSYEQYF
DNA: TGTGCCATCAGTCGGACAGACTCCTACGAGCAGTACTTC

D: TRBD1
V: TRBV7-8
size: many
J: TRBJ2-7
CDR3: CASRDSFSYEQYF
DNA: TGTGCCAGCCGGGACAGCTTCTCCTACGAGCAGTACTTC

D: TRBD1
V: TRBV24-1
size: few
J: TRBJ2-2
CDR3: CATSDLRGPGELFF
DNA: TGTGCCACCAGTGATTTGAGGGGGCCCGGGGAGCTGTTTTTT

D: -
V: TRBV4-3
size: -
J: TRBJ1-2
CDR3: CASSQDPGDYGYTF
DNA: TGCGCCAGCAGCCAAGATCCGGGGGACTATGGCTACACCTTC

D: TRBD1
V: TRBV5-4
size: -
J: TRBJ2-7
CDR3: CASSAGDSYEQYF
DNA: TGTGCCAGCAGCGCCGGGGACAGCTACGAGCAGTACTTC

D: -
V: TRBV12-5
size: -
J: TRBJ1-1
CDR3: CASGFLGVTEAFF
DNA: TGTGCTAGTGGTTTTCTGGGGGTCACTGAAGCTTTCTTT

D: TRBD1
V: TRBV7-8
size: few
J: TRBJ2-5
CDR3: CASYGSQGATQYF
DNA: TGTGCCAGCTACGGGTCACAGGGGGCTACCCAGTACTTC

D: -
V: TRBV28
size: -
J: TRBJ1-4
CDR3: CASSLSVAHTNEKLFF
DNA: TGTGCCAGCAGTTTATCCGTGGCTCATACTAATGAAAAACTGTTTTTT

D: -
V: TRBV12-3/TRBV12-4
size: few
J: TRBJ2-1
CDR3: CASSQGGRHNEQFF
DNA: TGTGCCAGCAGTCAAGGTGGGAGACACAATGAGCAGTTCTTC

D: -
V: TRBV28
size: -
J: TRBJ1-1
CDR3: CASSLRSGLGTEAFF
DNA: TGTGCCAGCAGTTTGAGGTCTGGGTTGGGCACTGAAGCTTTCTTT

D: TRBD2
V: TRBV6-2/TRBV6-3
size: -
J: TRBJ2-3
CDR3: CASTAGGYADTQYF
DNA: TGTGCCAGCACAGCGGGAGGCTACGCAGATACGCAGTATTTT

D: -
V: TRBV4-3
size: -
J: TRBJ2-7
CDR3: CASSQGRGLTYEQYF
DNA: TGCGCCAGCAGCCAAGGGCGGGGCTTAACTTACGAGCAGTACTTC

D: -
V: TRBV6-1
size: -
J: TRBJ1-5
CDR3: CASSDDWQVNQPQHF
DNA: TGTGCCAGCAGTGACGACTGGCAGGTAAATCAGCCCCAGCATTTT

D: -
V: TRBV27
size: few
J: TRBJ1-3
CDR3: CASSPDTGSGNTIYF
DNA: TGTGCCAGCAGTCCTGACACCGGATCTGGAAACACCATATATTTT

D: TRBD2
V: TRBV4-3
size: -
J: TRBJ2-1
CDR3: CASSQDRTSGSSYNEQFF
DNA: TGCGCCAGCAGCCAAGATCGAACTAGCGGGAGCTCCTACAATGAGCAGTTCTTC

D: TRBD2
V: TRBV7-2
size: medium-sized
J: TRBJ2-3
CDR3: CASSLPTPGLSTDTQYF
DNA: TGTGCCAGCAGCTTACCAACTCCGGGACTAAGCACAGATACGCAGTATTTT

D: -
V: TRBV28
size: -
J: TRBJ1-1
CDR3: CASRDSIEAFF
DNA: TGTGCCAGCAGAGACAGTATTGAAGCTTTCTTT

D: TRBD1
V: TRBV5-1
size: -
J: TRBJ2-1
CDR3: CASTRDSLVEQFF
DNA: TGCGCCAGCACCCGGGACAGCCTAGTTGAGCAGTTCTTC

D: -
V: TRBV6-2/TRBV6-3
size: -
J: TRBJ2-1
CDR3: CASSYHPPPGEQFF
DNA: TGTGCCAGCAGTTACCACCCACCCCCAGGTGAGCAGTTCTTC

D: TRBD1
V: TRBV7-8
size: -
J: TRBJ1-3
CDR3: CASSLSGTGPGNTIYF
DNA: TGTGCCAGCAGCTTAAGCGGGACAGGACCTGGAAACACCATATATTTT

D: -
V: TRBV6-2/TRBV6-3
size: once
J: TRBJ2-5
CDR3: CANKTGGETQYF
DNA: TGTGCCAACAAAACCGGGGGAGAGACCCAGTACTTC

D: -
V: TRBV7-9
size: -
J: TRBJ2-5
CDR3: CASSLGSERKETQYF
DNA: TGTGCCAGCAGCTTGGGGTCAGAAAGAAAAGAGACCCAGTACTTC

D: TRBD2
V: TRBV9
size: many
J: TRBJ2-3
CDR3: CASSATTAGEYTDTQYF
DNA: TGTGCCAGCAGCGCGACGACAGCGGGGGAATACACAGATACGCAGTATTTT

D: TRBD1
V: TRBV5-4
size: -
J: TRBJ1-5
CDR3: CASSRDRSEPQHF
DNA: TGTGCCAGCAGCAGGGACAGGTCGGAGCCCCAGCATTTT

D: TRBD2
V: TRBV9
size: -
J: TRBJ2-1
CDR3: CASSGSGGGGNEQFF
DNA: TGTGCCAGCAGCGGTAGCGGGGGGGGAGGAAATGAGCAGTTCTTC

D: -
V: TRBV11-3
size: many
J: TRBJ2-3
CDR3: CASSFGAALGGKDTQYF
DNA: TGTGCCAGCAGCTTCGGGGCTGCACTTGGTGGCAAAGATACGCAGTATTTT

D: -
V: TRBV2
size: few
J: TRBJ2-1
CDR3: CARMASSSNEQFF
DNA: TGTGCCAGAATGGCTAGCAGTAGTAATGAGCAGTTCTTC

D: -
V: TRBV27
size: -
J: TRBJ2-2
CDR3: CASSFGGPGELFF
DNA: TGTGCCAGCAGTTTCGGGGGGCCCGGGGAGCTGTTTTTT

D: -
V: TRBV24-1
size: -
J: TRBJ2-2
CDR3: CATSDLSTGELFF
DNA: TGTGCCACCAGTGATTTAAGCACCGGGGAGCTGTTTTTT

D: TRBD2
V: TRBV19
size: -
J: TRBJ2-1
CDR3: CASSTARGGRYNEQFF
DNA: TGTGCCAGTAGTACCGCGCGGGGGGGCCGCTACAATGAGCAGTTCTTC

D: -
V: TRBV7-8
size: -
J: TRBJ2-2
CDR3: CASSFGGPNTGELFF
DNA: TGTGCCAGCAGCTTCGGGGGGCCTAACACCGGGGAGCTGTTTTTT

D: -
V: TRBV5-1
size: few
J: TRBJ2-5
CDR3: CASSLEAVPRETQYF
DNA: TGCGCCAGCAGCTTGGAGGCAGTCCCGAGGGAGACCCAGTACTTC

D: -
V: TRBV7-6
size: many
J: TRBJ1-1
CDR3: CASSTGQPNTEAFF
DNA: TGTGCCAGCAGCACGGGACAACCGAACACTGAAGCTTTCTTT

D: -
V: TRBV2
size: -
J: TRBJ2-5
CDR3: CAEGEKEETQYF
DNA: TGTGCCGAAGGGGAGAAGGAAGAGACCCAGTACTTC

D: -
V: TRBV7-9
size: -
J: TRBJ2-5
CDR3: CASSTNREAYQETQYF
DNA: TGTGCCAGCAGCACAAACAGGGAAGCGTACCAAGAGACCCAGTACTTC

D: TRBD1
V: TRBV27
size: many
J: TRBJ1-2
CDR3: CASSHKGQGNYGYTF
DNA: TGTGCCAGCAGCCATAAGGGACAGGGGAACTATGGCTACACCTTC

D: TRBD1
V: TRBV12-3/TRBV12-4
size: few
J: TRBJ2-2
CDR3: CASSQTGAGELFF
DNA: TGTGCCAGCAGTCAGACAGGGGCCGGGGAGCTGTTTTTT

D: -
V: TRBV11-2
size: -
J: TRBJ1-1
CDR3: CASRSKGNTEAFF
DNA: TGTGCCAGCAGGTCAAAAGGGAACACTGAAGCTTTCTTT

D: -
V: TRBV14
size: few
J: TRBJ2-2
CDR3: CASSQGLLGELFF
DNA: TGTGCCAGCAGCCAGGGCCTCCTCGGGGAGCTGTTTTTT

D: -
V: TRBV6-2/TRBV6-3
size: -
J: TRBJ2-7
CDR3: CASTPDRYEQYF
DNA: TGTGCCAGCACCCCCGACCGATACGAGCAGTACTTC

D: -
V: TRBV14
size: -
J: TRBJ2-5
CDR3: CASSQVPGLQETQYF
DNA: TGTGCCAGCAGCCAAGTTCCTGGACTGCAAGAGACCCAGTACTTC

D: -
V: TRBV4-2
size: few
J: TRBJ2-2
CDR3: CASSQDLSGELFF
DNA: TGTGCCAGCAGCCAAGACCTTTCCGGGGAGCTGTTTTTT

D: -
V: TRBV6-1
size: -
J: TRBJ2-5
CDR3: CASRGGPKTQYF
DNA: TGTGCCAGCAGAGGGGGGCCGAAGACCCAGTACTTC